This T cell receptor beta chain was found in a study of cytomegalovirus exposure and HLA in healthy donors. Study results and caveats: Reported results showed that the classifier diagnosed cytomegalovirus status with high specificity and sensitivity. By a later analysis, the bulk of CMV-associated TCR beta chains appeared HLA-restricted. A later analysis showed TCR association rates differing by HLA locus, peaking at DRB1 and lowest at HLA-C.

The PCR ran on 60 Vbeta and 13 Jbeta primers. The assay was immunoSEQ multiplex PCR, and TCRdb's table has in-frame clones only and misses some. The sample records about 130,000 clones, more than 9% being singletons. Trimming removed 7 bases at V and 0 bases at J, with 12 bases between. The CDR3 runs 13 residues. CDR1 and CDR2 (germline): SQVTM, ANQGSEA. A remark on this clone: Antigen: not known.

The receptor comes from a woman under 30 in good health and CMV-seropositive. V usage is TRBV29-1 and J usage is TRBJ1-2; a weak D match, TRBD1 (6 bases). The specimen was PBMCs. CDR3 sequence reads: CSAGQIANYGYTF. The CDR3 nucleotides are TGCAGCGCTGGACAGATAGCTAACTATGGCTACACCTTC.